Included here is one T cell receptor beta chain sequence, with context. Germline V gives CDR1 SGHTA, CDR2 FQGTGA. The CDR3 loop spans 13 amino acids. V dropped 5 bases and J dropped 5 bases, with 9 bases sitting between them. Libraries were prepared by immunoSEQ multiplex PCR; TCRdb keeps only in-frame clonotypes and omits some of them. Of 200,000 to 300,000 clones listed, about 87% are singletons. The data belong to a study of blood T cell repertoires in COVID-19. The TCR was taken from a woman in her sixties with COVID-19, enrolled during active disease. The sample was peripheral blood. The rearrangement uses TRBV7-3 and TRBJ2-2; a possible D gene is TRBD1 (6 bases). In DNA, the CDR3 is TGTGCCAGCAGCCAAACAGGGACCGGGGAGCTGTTTTTT. Translation gives CASSQTGTGELFF. The entire variable domain, with the rest obtained from reference TRBV7-3 and TRBJ2-2, is as follows: GAGVSQTPSNKVTEKGKYVELRCDPISGHTALYWYRQSLGQGPEFLIYFQGTGAADDSGLPNDRFFAVRPEGSVSTLKIQRTERGDSAVYLCASSQTGTGELFFGEGSRLTVL.